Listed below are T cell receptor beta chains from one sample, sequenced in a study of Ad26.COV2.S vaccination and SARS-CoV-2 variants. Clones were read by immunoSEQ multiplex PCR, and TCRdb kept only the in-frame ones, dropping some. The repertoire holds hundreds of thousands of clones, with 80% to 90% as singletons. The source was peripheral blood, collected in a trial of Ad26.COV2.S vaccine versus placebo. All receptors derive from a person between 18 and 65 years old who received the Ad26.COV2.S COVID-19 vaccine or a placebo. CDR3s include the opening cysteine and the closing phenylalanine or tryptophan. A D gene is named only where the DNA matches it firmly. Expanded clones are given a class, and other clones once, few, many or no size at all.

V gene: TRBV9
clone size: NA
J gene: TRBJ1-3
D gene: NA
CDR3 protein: CASSPVANTIYF
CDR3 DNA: TGTGCCAGCAGCCCAGTCGCAAACACCATATATTTT

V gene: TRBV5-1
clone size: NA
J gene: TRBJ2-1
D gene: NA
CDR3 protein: CASSLEYPYNEQFF
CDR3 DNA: TGCGCCAGCAGCTTGGAGTATCCCTACAATGAGCAGTTCTTC

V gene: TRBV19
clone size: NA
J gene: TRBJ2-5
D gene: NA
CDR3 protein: CASSIDLRGSTQYF
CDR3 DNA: TGTGCCAGTAGTATAGATCTCCGGGGAAGCACCCAGTACTTC

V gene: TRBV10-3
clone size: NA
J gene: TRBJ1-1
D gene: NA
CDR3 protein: CAISESIAEAFF
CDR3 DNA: TGTGCCATCAGTGAGTCGATTGCTGAAGCTTTCTTT

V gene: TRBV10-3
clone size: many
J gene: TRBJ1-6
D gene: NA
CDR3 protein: CAAGSSYNSPLHF
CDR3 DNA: TGTGCCGCGGGGAGCTCCTATAATTCACCCCTCCACTTT

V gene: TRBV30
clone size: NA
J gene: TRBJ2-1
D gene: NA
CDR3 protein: CAWSNLKDGNEQFF
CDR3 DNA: TGTGCCTGGAGTAACCTGAAGGACGGTAATGAGCAGTTCTTC

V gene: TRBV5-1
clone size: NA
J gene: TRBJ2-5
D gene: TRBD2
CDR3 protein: CASSLYSGSTLETQYF
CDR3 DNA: TGCGCCAGCAGCTTGTACAGCGGGAGTACCTTGGAGACCCAGTACTTC

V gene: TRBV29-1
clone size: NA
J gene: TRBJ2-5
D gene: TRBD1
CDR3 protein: CSVGTGGSETQYF
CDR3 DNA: TGCAGCGTTGGGACAGGGGGCAGCGAGACCCAGTACTTC

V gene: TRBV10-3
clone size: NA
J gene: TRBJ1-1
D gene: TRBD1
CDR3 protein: CAISEGGENTEAFF
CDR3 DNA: TGTGCCATCAGTGAAGGGGGCGAGAACACTGAAGCTTTCTTT

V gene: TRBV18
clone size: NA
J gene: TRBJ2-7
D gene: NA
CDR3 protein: CASSHDRYDYEQYF
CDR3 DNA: TGTGCCAGCTCACACGACAGATACGACTACGAGCAGTACTTC

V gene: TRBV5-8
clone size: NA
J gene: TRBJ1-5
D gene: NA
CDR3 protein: CASSLSRNQPQHF
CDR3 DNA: TGTGCCAGCAGCTTATCGAGGAATCAGCCCCAGCATTTT

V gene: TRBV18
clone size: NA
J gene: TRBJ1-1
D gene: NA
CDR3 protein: CASSLSVNTEAFF
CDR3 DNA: TGTGCCAGCTCACTTTCGGTGAACACTGAAGCTTTCTTT

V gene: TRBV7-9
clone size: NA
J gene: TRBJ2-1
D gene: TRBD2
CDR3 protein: CASSSASGGFNEQFF
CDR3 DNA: TGTGCCAGCAGTTCGGCTAGCGGGGGGTTCAATGAGCAGTTCTTC

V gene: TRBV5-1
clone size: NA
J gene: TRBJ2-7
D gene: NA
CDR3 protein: CASSDNYEQYF
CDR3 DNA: TGCGCCAGCAGCGACAACTACGAGCAGTACTTC

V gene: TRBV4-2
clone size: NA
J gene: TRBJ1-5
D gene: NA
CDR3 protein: CASSEGRSSNQPQHF
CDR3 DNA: TGTGCCAGCAGCGAAGGGAGGAGTAGCAATCAGCCCCAGCATTTT

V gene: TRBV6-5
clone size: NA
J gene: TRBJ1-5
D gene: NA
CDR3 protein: CASSTRSNQPQHF
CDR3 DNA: TGTGCCAGCAGTACCAGGAGCAATCAGCCCCAGCATTTT

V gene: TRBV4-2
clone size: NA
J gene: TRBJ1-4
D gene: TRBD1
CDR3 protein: CASSQEIGDRLFF
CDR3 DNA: TGTGCCAGCAGCCAAGAAATTGGGGACAGGCTGTTTTTT

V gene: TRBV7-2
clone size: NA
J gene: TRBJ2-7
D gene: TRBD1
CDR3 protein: CASSPDRGANEQYF
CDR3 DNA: TGTGCCAGCAGCCCCGACAGGGGTGCGAACGAGCAGTACTTC

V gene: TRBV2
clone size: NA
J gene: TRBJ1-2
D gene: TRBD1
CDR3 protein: CASRGTGGGSYTF
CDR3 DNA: TGTGCCAGCAGGGGGACAGGGGGCGGTAGCTACACCTTC

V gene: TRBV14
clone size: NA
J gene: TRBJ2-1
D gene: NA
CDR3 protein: CASSQKNNEQFF
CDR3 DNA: TGTGCCAGCAGCCAAAAAAACAATGAGCAGTTCTTC

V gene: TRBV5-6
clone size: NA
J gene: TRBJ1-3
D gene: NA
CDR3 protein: CASSYYSGNTIYF
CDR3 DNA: TGTGCCAGCAGCTATTACTCTGGAAACACCATATATTTT

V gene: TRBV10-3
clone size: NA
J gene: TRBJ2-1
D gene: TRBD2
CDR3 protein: CAISGPSGGAHEQFF
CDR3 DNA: TGTGCCATCAGTGGTCCGAGCGGGGGGGCTCATGAGCAGTTCTTC

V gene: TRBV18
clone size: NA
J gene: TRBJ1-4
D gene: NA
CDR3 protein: CASSPDRNEKLFF
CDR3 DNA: TGTGCCAGCTCACCAGACAGGAATGAAAAACTGTTTTTT

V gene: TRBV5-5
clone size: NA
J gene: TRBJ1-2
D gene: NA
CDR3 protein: CASSLGHWPPGYTF
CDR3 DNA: TGTGCCAGCAGCTTGGGTCACTGGCCTCCTGGCTACACCTTC

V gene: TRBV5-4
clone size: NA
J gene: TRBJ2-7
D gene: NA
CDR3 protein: CASSLDRASYEQYF
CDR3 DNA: TGTGCCAGCAGCTTGGACAGGGCCTCCTACGAGCAGTACTTC

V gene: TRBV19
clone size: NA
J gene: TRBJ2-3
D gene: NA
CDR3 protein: CASSRVAPDTQYF
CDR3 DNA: TGTGCCAGTAGTAGGGTAGCCCCAGATACGCAGTATTTT

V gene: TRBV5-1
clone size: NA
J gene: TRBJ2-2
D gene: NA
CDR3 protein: CASSRDFWYTGELFF
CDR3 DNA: TGCGCCAGCAGCCGGGACTTCTGGTACACCGGGGAGCTGTTTTTT

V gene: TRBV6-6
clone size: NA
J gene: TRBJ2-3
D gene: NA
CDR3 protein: CASSAGTPSTDTQYF
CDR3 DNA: TGTGCCAGCAGCGCCGGGACTCCTAGCACAGATACGCAGTATTTT

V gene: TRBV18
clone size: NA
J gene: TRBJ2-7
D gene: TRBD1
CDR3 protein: CASSPPGQHEQYF
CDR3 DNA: TGTGCCAGCTCACCACCGGGACAGCACGAGCAGTACTTC

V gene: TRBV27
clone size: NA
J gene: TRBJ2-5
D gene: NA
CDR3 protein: CASSLNSAPQETQYF
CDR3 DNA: TGTGCCAGCAGTTTAAATTCGGCCCCCCAAGAGACCCAGTACTTC

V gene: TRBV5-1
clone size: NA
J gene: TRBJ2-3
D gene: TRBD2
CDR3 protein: CASSLASSGGPGDTQYF
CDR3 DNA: TGCGCCAGCAGCTTGGCGTCTAGCGGGGGGCCGGGGGATACGCAGTATTTT